The 5 T cell receptor beta chains reported below all come from one sample, sequenced in a study of CD4 T cell repertoires in COVID-19. Repertoires were generated with immunoSEQ multiplex PCR, while TCRdb's copy carries only in-frame clones and drops some. Among about 75,000 clones listed, roughly 85% were seen once. The source material was CD4+ T cells from peripheral blood, sampled after recovery from COVID-19. The receptors stem from a human donor who had COVID-19.

This sequence joins TRBV11-1 and TRBJ2-7; 9 bases map to TRBD1. Per germline, CDR1 SGHAT and CDR2 FQDESV (reference sequence). The CDR3 spans 14 residues. J was trimmed by 5 bases and V by 5 bases; bases with no gene match: 7. The CDR3 bases are TGTGCCAGCAGCAAGCCGGGACAGGGCCACGAGCAGTACTTC. Translated, it gives CASSKPGQGHEQYF.

The chain carries TRBV28 and TRBJ2-5, with D perhaps TRBD1 (6 bases). Germline V gene sequence: CDR1 MDHEN, CDR2 SYDVKM. Trimming pared 2 bases from V and 5 bases from J, leaving 9 bases between. This CDR3 spans 13 amino acids. CDR3 amino acids: CASSLGGRETQYF. In nucleotides, the CDR3 is TGTGCCAGCAGTTTAGGGGGCCGGGAGACCCAGTACTTC.

CDR3 protein: CSARNPPEAFF. The CDR3 DNA follows: TGCAGTGCTAGAAACCCACCTGAAGCTTTCTTT. The J gene is TRBJ1-1, the V gene TRBV20-1, with D unresolved. Germline V gives CDR1 DFQATT, CDR2 SNEGSKA (reference sequence). CDR3 length equals 11 residues. Trimming removed 2 bases from V and 6 bases from J, with 7 bases in between.

This clone showed up many times. This sequence joins TRBV7-9 and TRBJ1-4; 7 bases line up with TRBD1. V dropped 5 bases and J dropped 8; count of bases not matched to a gene: 11. The CDR3 is made up of 15 amino acids. Germline CDR1 is SEHNR and CDR2 is FQNEAQ (reference sequence). CDR3 sequence (DNA): TGTGCCAGCAGCAGAGAGAGGGGGCAAGACGAAAAACTGTTTTTT. Translating gives CASSRERGQDEKLFF.

This clone has a single count. This chain uses TRBV10-2 with TRBJ2-1; 7 positions agree with TRBD2. CDR1 is WSHSY and CDR2 is SAAADI in the germline V gene. Losses at the gene ends were 4 bases for V and 4 bases for J; bases not matched to a gene: 7. The CDR3 runs 15 residues. DNA for the CDR3: TGCGCCAGCAGTGCTCGGGCTAGCGGATACAATGAGCAGTTCTTC. Translation: CASSARASGYNEQFF.